This T cell receptor (beta chain) was documented in a study of cytomegalovirus exposure and HLA in healthy donors. Germline lookup yields CDR1 SGHDN and CDR2 FVKESK. CDR3 length: 18 residues. Researchers ran the PCR with 60 Vbeta and 13 Jbeta primers. Generated by immunoSEQ multiplex PCR, the TCRdb table keeps only in-frame clones and is missing some. Here the sample spans around 150,000 clones, around 84% being singletons. About this clone: Mismatch with germline at one junction end may stem from a read error.

The clonotype comes from a male donor in good health and CMV-seropositive. Sequenced input: PBMCs. J is TRBJ2-6 and V is TRBV14; D perhaps matches TRBD1 (5 bases). Here the CDR3 reads CASSQGFREQSGANGLTF. In DNA form, the CDR3 reads TGTGCCAGCAGCCAAGGGTTCCGTGAACAGTCTGGGGCCAACGGCCTGACTTTC.